Below are 26 T cell receptor beta chains sequenced from a single sample in a study of cytomegalovirus exposure and HLA in healthy donors. Clones were read by immunoSEQ multiplex PCR, and TCRdb kept only the in-frame ones, dropping some. The profile shows approximately 200,000 clones, 85% to 90% of them singletons. Sequenced input: PBMCs. These receptors came from a woman between 18 and 30 years old in good health and CMV-seronegative.

This chain connects TRBV27 to TRBJ2-1; no clear D. The CDR3 totals 14 residues. V lost 5 bases to trimming and J lost 6 bases, with 14 bases between them. From germline, CDR1 is MNHEY and CDR2 SMNVEV (reference sequence). CDR3 DNA: TGTGCCAGCAGTCCCCTAGTCCTCAGCAATGAGCAGTTCTTC. This translates into CASSPLVLSNEQFF.

The chain recombines TRBV5-1 with TRBJ2-5, with TRBD2 matching 12 bases. Germline CDR1 SGHRS, CDR2 YFSETQ. The ends lost 0 bases at V and 4 bases at J; junction bases unmatched: 4. The CDR3 sequence is 16 residues long. CDR3 sequence reads: CASSLGLAGVPETQYF. CDR3 bases: TGCGCCAGCAGCTTGGGACTAGCGGGAGTGCCAGAGACCCAGTACTTC. The whole variable domain, remainder taken from reference TRBV5-1 and TRBJ2-5, is KAGVTQTPRYLIKTRGQQVTLSCSPISGHRSVSWYQQTPGQGLQFLFEYFSETQRNKGNFPGRFSGRQFSNSRSEMNVSTLELGDSALYLCASSLGLAGVPETQYFGPGTRLLVL.

The count of this clone is one. This chain links TRBV7-9 with TRBJ2-2; TRBD2 matches 9 bases. The CDR3 runs to 16 residues. Germline CDR1 and CDR2: SEHNR and FQNEAQ (reference sequence). With 11 bases clipped from V and 5 bases from J, the junction kept 15 bases outside the gene matches. In DNA form, the CDR3 reads TGTGCCCTCCCTTGGCTAGCGGGGAAAAATACCGGGGAGCTGTTTTTT. It translates to CALPWLAGKNTGELFF.

The genes are TRBV9 and TRBJ2-5; 14 positions match TRBD2. The germline gives CDR1 SGDLS, CDR2 YYNGEE. The CDR3 is made up of 17 amino acids. Trimming removed 4 bases from V and 3 bases from J; junction bases left unmatched: 8. The CDR3 region is CASSPPPGLAGEETQYF. Here the CDR3 DNA reads TGTGCCAGCAGCCCTCCTCCGGGACTAGCGGGAGAAGAGACCCAGTACTTC.

This chain links TRBV28 with TRBJ2-3; 7 bases fit TRBD1. In germline, CDR1 is MDHEN, CDR2 SYDVKM. The V segment lost 10 bases and the J segment 0 bases; nucleotides outside the gene matches: 13. This CDR3 region has 16 residues. The CDR3 coding sequence is TGTGCCACGACAGGGCCGGACCCCCTTAGCACAGATACGCAGTATTTT. This translates into CATTGPDPLSTDTQYF.

The CDR3 nucleotides are TGTGCCAGCTCCGAGAATGACGAGCAGTACTTC. Amino acid sequence: CASSENDEQYF. The chain employs TRBV27 and TRBJ2-7, with D hard to call. Germline lookup yields CDR1 MNHEY and CDR2 SMNVEV (reference sequence). CDR3 size: 11 residues. V lost 8 bases, J lost 5 bases, and 10 bases lay in between.

The CDR3 here is CASSYSSTRTRYGYTF. CDR3 in DNA: TGTGCCAGCAGTTACTCCTCGACACGGACTCGCTATGGCTACACCTTC. The J gene is TRBJ1-2, the V gene TRBV6-6; D call uncertain. Germline V gene data show CDR1 as MNHNY and CDR2 as SVGAGI (reference sequence). The CDR3 consists of 16 residues. V shed 0 bases and J shed 4 bases, with 15 bases lying between them.

The chain couples TRBV27 to TRBJ1-1, with D unresolved. Trimming took off 3 bases at V and 0 bases at J, with 11 bases between the two ends. In germline, CDR1 is MNHEY, CDR2 SMNVEV (reference sequence). The CDR3 loop spans 15 amino acids. The CDR3 spells CASSLAQSVNTEAFF. The CDR3 DNA follows: TGTGCCAGCAGTTTGGCACAGTCCGTGAACACTGAAGCTTTCTTT.

V gene TRBV4-1 combines with J gene TRBJ2-1; 9 bases map to TRBD2. Germline CDR1 MGHRA, CDR2 YSYEKL. Unmatched junction bases numbered 4, after V lost 4 bases and J lost 3 bases. The CDR3 is made up of 15 amino acids. This CDR3 reads CASSLTSGHYNEQFF. The CDR3 nucleotides read TGCGCCAGCAGCCTGACTAGCGGTCACTACAATGAGCAGTTCTTC.

The count of this clone is one. The chain has TRBV6-1 and TRBJ2-2; 7 bases are a match to TRBD1. J gave up 4 bases and V 6 bases, and 5 bases lay outside the gene matches. The CDR3 covers 14 residues. The germline V gene has CDR1 MNHNS and CDR2 SASEGT. The CDR3 coding sequence is TGTGCCAGCAGACACAGGGGTGGCACCGGGGAGCTGTTTTTT. Translation: CASRHRGGTGELFF.

This clone was seen only a few times. The chain is built from TRBV28 and TRBJ1-1; D unresolved. V lost 5 bases to trimming and J lost 1 base, with 11 bases between them. The CDR3 runs 14 residues. Germline-derived CDR1 and CDR2 are MDHEN and SYDVKM. CDR3 protein: CASSVSTGNTEAFF. CDR3 DNA sequence: TGTGCCAGCAGTGTCTCGACGGGGAACACTGAAGCTTTCTTT.

The chain has TRBV30 and TRBJ1-1; D gene ambiguous. The CDR3 consists of 13 residues. V was shortened by 1 base and J by 4 bases, with 10 bases between the two germline ends. Germline loops: CDR1 GTSNPN, CDR2 SVGIG (reference sequence). CDR3: CAWSDSGSTEAFF. The CDR3 region has the DNA TGTGCCTGGAGTGACTCGGGGAGCACTGAAGCTTTCTTT.

V and J are TRBV19 and TRBJ1-2; 8 bases agree with TRBD1. CDR3 length equals 13 residues. The germline V gene has CDR1 LNHDA and CDR2 SQIVND (reference sequence). V lost 5 bases to trimming and J lost 3 bases; unmatched junction nucleotides: 2. The CDR3 protein is CASSLGQDYGYTF. The CDR3 nucleotides are TGTGCCAGTAGTCTGGGACAGGACTATGGCTACACCTTC.

This chain links TRBV27 with TRBJ1-1; possibly TRBD1 for D (6 bases). Germline lookup yields CDR1 MNHEY and CDR2 SMNVEV (reference sequence). This CDR3 is built from 15 residues. Between the trimmed V and J ends, which lost 3 bases and 0 bases, there was a span of 11 bases. CDR3: CASSFQGTMNTEAFF. As DNA, the CDR3 is TGTGCCAGCAGTTTTCAGGGGACCATGAACACTGAAGCTTTCTTT.

The chain couples TRBV2 to TRBJ2-3, with TRBD2 matching over 8 bases. Germline V gene lookup returns CDR1 SNHLY and CDR2 FYNNEI. The CDR3 contains 15 residues. Trimming removed 4 bases from V and 4 bases from J; junction bases left unmatched: 7. The CDR3: CASSGGGRRADTQYF. As DNA, the CDR3 is TGTGCCAGCAGTGGGGGCGGGAGGCGCGCAGATACGCAGTATTTT.

The CDR3 loop reads CASSLGLGRNEQFF. DNA for the CDR3: TGTGCCAGCAGTTTGGGCCTGGGTAGGAATGAGCAGTTCTTC. This chain joins TRBV27 and TRBJ2-1; D ambiguous. This CDR3 region has 14 residues. The V gene's germline CDR1 is MNHEY and CDR2 SMNVEV (reference sequence). V was pared by 3 bases and J by 7 bases, with 13 bases between.

CDR3 nucleotides: TGCGCCAGCAGCCATGTAACAGGGGCTTCTGGAAACACCATATATTTT. Translated: CASSHVTGASGNTIYF. The V and J genes are TRBV4-1 and TRBJ1-3, with 7 bases that match TRBD1. Germline CDR1 and CDR2: MGHRA and YSYEKL. The CDR3 has 16 residues. V gave up 3 bases and J gave up 1 base; unmatched junction bases: 6.

The rearrangement links TRBV21-1 to TRBJ2-3; the table's D call of TRBD2 was not tested on the DNA. TRBV21-1 is reported as a pseudogene. The CDR3 has 13 amino acids. CDR3 in amino acids: CASSEEGADTQYF. The CDR3 nucleotides are TGTGCCAGCAGCGAAGAGGGAGCAGATACGCAGTATTTT.

The chain uses TRBV11-3 and TRBJ2-3, with 9 bases lining up with TRBD1. Unmatched junction bases numbered 3, after V lost 5 bases and J lost 6 bases. The V gene's germline CDR1 is SGHNT and CDR2 YENEEA. CDR3 length equals 13 residues. In DNA, the CDR3 is TGTGCCAGCAGCCCCGGGACAGGGGATACGCAGTATTTT. As protein: CASSPGTGDTQYF.

The CDR3 DNA reads as TGTGCCAGCAGCTTTCGAGGATCCTTACACTACGAGCAGTACTTC. Its protein product is CASSFRGSLHYEQYF. V gene TRBV7-2 combines with J gene TRBJ2-7; no firm D call. Looked up from germline, CDR1 is SGHTA and CDR2 is FQGNSA. Between the trimmed V and J ends, which lost 3 bases and 3 bases, there was a span of 15 bases. The CDR3 spans 15 residues. Using reference TRBV7-2 and TRBJ2-7 for the parts outside the CDR3, the full variable domain is GAGVSQSPSNKVTEKGKDVELRCDPISGHTALYWYRQSLGQGLEFLIYFQGNSAPDKSGLPSDRFSAERTGGSVSTLTIQRTQQEDSAVYLCASSFRGSLHYEQYFGPGTRLTVT.

The V call is TRBV7-9, the J call TRBJ2-5; 10 nucleotides match TRBD1. Germline values: CDR1 SEHNR, CDR2 FQNEAQ (reference sequence). The CDR3 totals 16 residues. V gave up 5 bases and J gave up 3 bases; unmatched junction bases: 9. CDR3 protein: CASSPRQGAGKETQYF. DNA for the CDR3: TGTGCCAGCAGCCCCCGACAGGGGGCGGGAAAAGAGACCCAGTACTTC.

This clone was counted a single time. This sequence joins TRBV29-1 and TRBJ1-1, with 8 nucleotides matching TRBD1. Germline V CDR1 and CDR2: SQVTM, ANQGSEA. Losses at the gene ends were 5 bases for V and 6 bases for J; bases not matched to a gene: 5. CDR3 size: 12 residues. The DNA of the CDR3 is TGCAGCGTTACGGACAGGGAATCTGAAGCTTTCTTT. Its translation: CSVTDRESEAFF.

This chain links TRBV9 with TRBJ2-7; D is perhaps TRBD2 (6 bases). The CDR3 runs to 14 residues. V gave up 3 bases and J gave up 0 bases, with 10 bases separating them. The V gene's germline CDR1 is SGDLS and CDR2 YYNGEE. The CDR3 spells CASSGSGDSYEQYF. In DNA form, the CDR3 reads TGTGCCAGCAGCGGTAGCGGCGACTCCTACGAGCAGTACTTC. Drawing the rest from reference TRBV9 and TRBJ2-7, the complete variable domain is DSGVTQTPKHLITATGQRVTLRCSPRSGDLSVYWYQQSLDQGLQFLIQYYNGEERAKGNILERFSAQQFPDLHSELNLSSLELGDSALYFCASSGSGDSYEQYFGPGTRLTVT.

As DNA, the CDR3 is TGTGCCAGCAGCCAAGACTCAGGGCAGCGCGTTACCTACGAGCAGTACTTC. Amino acid sequence: CASSQDSGQRVTYEQYF. The chain employs TRBV4-2 and TRBJ2-7; maybe TRBD1 (5 bases). The germline gives CDR1 LGHNA, CDR2 YNFKEQ. This CDR3 contains 17 residues. V lost 0 bases to trimming and J lost 2 bases, with 17 bases between them.

The rearrangement joins TRBV7-3 to TRBJ2-1; 8 positions match TRBD2. Germline V CDR1 and CDR2: SGHTA, FQGTGA. Unmatched junction bases numbered 18, after V lost 7 bases and J lost 7 bases. The CDR3 loop spans 17 amino acids. The DNA for the CDR3 is TGTGCCAGCACCGACCATGACGGGAGGGCCCGAATAAATGAGCAGTTCTTC. Residues: CASTDHDGRARINEQFF.

CDR3 DNA: TGTGCCAGCAGCTCGAATAGCGGGCGCTCCTACAATGAGCAGTTCTTC. Translated: CASSSNSGRSYNEQFF. The chain carries TRBV7-9 and TRBJ2-1; TRBD2 matches at 7 bases. CDR1 SEHNR and CDR2 FQNEAQ come from the germline V gene (reference sequence). The trim removed 4 bases at V and 0 bases at J, leaving 6 bases unmatched. The CDR3 has 16 residues.